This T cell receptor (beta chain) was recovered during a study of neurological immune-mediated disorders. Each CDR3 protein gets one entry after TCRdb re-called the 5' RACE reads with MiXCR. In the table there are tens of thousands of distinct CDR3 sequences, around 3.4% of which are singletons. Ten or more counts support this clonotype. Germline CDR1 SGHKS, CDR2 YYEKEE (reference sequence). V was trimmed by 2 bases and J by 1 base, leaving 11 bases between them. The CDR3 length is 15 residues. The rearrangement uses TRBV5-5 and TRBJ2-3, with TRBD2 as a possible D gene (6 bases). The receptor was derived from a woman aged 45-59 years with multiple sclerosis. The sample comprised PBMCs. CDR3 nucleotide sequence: TGTGCCAGCAGCTTTCGGGGGAGAGGCACAGATACGCAGTATTTT. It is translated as CASSFRGRGTDTQYF. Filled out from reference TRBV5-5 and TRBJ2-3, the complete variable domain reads DAGVTQSPTHLIKTRGQQVTLRCSPISGHKSVSWYQQVLGQGPQFIFQYYEKEERGRGNFPDRFSARQFPNYSSELNVNALLLGDSALYLCASSFRGRGTDTQYFGPGTRLTVL.